The clone carrying this T cell receptor (beta chain) occurred a few times. What it binds is unknown. Approximately 9.1 milliliters was the volume of peripheral blood drawn from each donor. These data are taken from a study of blood T cells in healthy people across ages. Looking at the study overall: Per every two T cells, about one barcoded beta molecule was captured by template switching.

Overall study findings and caveats: The long-lived group displayed more naive CD4+ cells, plus higher diversity, than the aged donors did. Age advanced and TCR beta diversity per million T cells fell, roughly linearly.

This CDR3 has 13 amino acids. Germline V CDR1 and CDR2: MNHNS, SASEGT. V trimming: 6 bases; J trimming: 8 bases; junction bases outside the gene matches: 9. Together with a sample-barcoded 5' primer, a J-beta primer mix was included in a second PCR lasting about 6 to 12 cycles. TCRdb itself ran the 5' RACE reads through MiXCR, one entry per CDR3 protein. The sample includes roughly 1.5 million distinct CDR3 sequences, approximately 42% of them seen just once. The sample taken for sequencing was blood. V is TRBV6-1 and J is TRBJ1-2; 7 bases align to TRBD1. The sequence derives from a woman between 18 and 30 years old in good health. CDR3 coding DNA: TGTGCCAGCAGGAGTGAACAGGGGAAGGGCTACACCTTC. This encodes CASRSEQGKGYTF.